This TCR beta chain was obtained from a study of response to subunit inactivated influenza vaccine. TCRdb reprocessed the RT-PCR reads via MiXCR and lists one record per CDR3 protein. Seen here are a few hundred thousand distinct CDR3 sequences, approximately 15% observed once, and the top ten hold more than 9.5%. Study-wide results and limits: Each seasonal influenza vaccination, the authors suggested, recruits few new T cells.

The table lists this clonotype with a few counts. Its antigen is not known. CDR3 length equals 14 residues. CDR1 MNHEY and CDR2 SVGEGT come from the germline V gene. V lost 1 base and J lost 2, with 8 bases in between. This specimen was PBMCs from blood, taken approximately 12 days after vaccination. The chain links TRBV6-2 or TRBV6-3 to TRBJ2-5; maybe TRBD1 (6 bases). The clonotype originates from a man aged 50 or older who received an inactivated influenza vaccine. The CDR3 protein is CASSYWTDQETQYF. The CDR3 coding sequence is TGTGCCAGCAGTTACTGGACAGATCAAGAGACCCAGTACTTC.